These T cell receptor beta chains were read from a single sample in a study of brain metastases from non-small cell lung cancer. Repertoires were generated with immunoSEQ multiplex PCR, while TCRdb's copy carries only in-frame clones and drops some. The sample contains around 900 clones, 80% of which appear only once. Sequenced material: tissue from a brain metastasis. The receptors stem from a donor aged 40 or over with non-small cell lung cancer. Both conserved end residues are part of each CDR3. The D gene is left open where the match is weak. Clone size is not always given. Where it is, it says once, few, many or a class for expanded clones.

clone_size,v_call,d_call,j_call,cdr3_nt,cdr3_aa
.,TRBV12-5,.,TRBJ1-4,TGTGCTAGTGGTTGGGAAGGGGCCGGCACAACTAATGAAAAACTGTTTTTT,CASGWEGAGTTNEKLFF
.,TRBV7-2,TRBD1,TRBJ1-2,TGTGCCAGCAGCTTCCAGGGGGGGTCCCTGAGGGGGTATGGCTACACCTTC,CASSFQGGSLRGYGYTF
.,TRBV24-1,TRBD1,TRBJ2-3,TGTGCCACCAGTGACTCCCCAGGGGGCAGGGGAGATACGCAGTATTTT,CATSDSPGGRGDTQYF
once,TRBV13,.,TRBJ1-1,TGTGCCAGCAGCTGGGGGACACTTGGTGCTGAAGCTTTCTTT,CASSWGTLGAEAFF
few,TRBV6-5,TRBD1,TRBJ2-7,TGTGCCAGCAGTTATGGGACAGGGACTCTCGAGCAGTACTTC,CASSYGTGTLEQYF
.,TRBV7-9,TRBD1,TRBJ1-5,TGTGCCAGCAGCTCGACAGGGGTCGGCAATCAGCCCCAGCATTTT,CASSSTGVGNQPQHF
.,TRBV6-2/TRBV6-3,.,TRBJ1-2,TGTGCCAGCAGCACAGGCAGGAACTATGGCTACACCTTC,CASSTGRNYGYTF
.,TRBV7-9,.,TRBJ1-1,TGTGCCAGCAGCCCGCGGGGAGGGAAGACTGAAGCTTTCTTT,CASSPRGGKTEAFF
once,TRBV7-9,.,TRBJ2-2,TGTGCCAGCAGCGACTTTCTAGCACCCACCGGGGAGCTGTTTTTT,CASSDFLAPTGELFF
.,TRBV3-1/TRBV3-2,.,TRBJ2-7,TGTGCCAGCAGCCAAGAGAGCTACGAGCAGTACTTC,CASSQESYEQYF
.,TRBV15,.,TRBJ2-5,TGTGCCACCAGCAGAGATCCCGGACAGCAAGAGACCCAGTACTTC,CATSRDPGQQETQYF
.,TRBV27,.,TRBJ1-5,TGTGCCAGCAATCCCCGTCGAAAGGGCAATCAGCCCCAGCATTTT,CASNPRRKGNQPQHF
.,TRBV7-8,.,TRBJ2-3,TGTGCCAGCAGCTTAGAAGGTGGCACAGATACGCAGTATTTT,CASSLEGGTDTQYF
.,TRBV18,.,TRBJ2-1,TGTGCCAGCTCACCACCGTATCTCGGATACAATGAGCAGTTCTTC,CASSPPYLGYNEQFF
.,TRBV24-1,.,TRBJ1-1,TGTGCCACCAGTGATTCGGGGGGCATCTCGGGAACTGAAGCTTTCTTT,CATSDSGGISGTEAFF
few,TRBV29-1,.,TRBJ2-1,TGCAGCGTCTCCGGGACGGCGGCCTTCAATGAGCAGTTCTTC,CSVSGTAAFNEQFF
.,TRBV12-2,.,TRBJ2-4,TGTGCAAGTCGCCCTAGGCGGGGGACCCCGGTAGCCAAAAACATTCAGTACTTC,CASRPRRGTPVAKNIQYF
.,TRBV10-2,TRBD2,TRBJ2-1,TGCGCCAGCAGGACTAGCGGAAACCCAAATGAGCAGTTCTTC,CASRTSGNPNEQFF
.,TRBV6-1,.,TRBJ1-1,TGTGCCAGCAGTCCCACGGGTGGGTACACTGAAGCTTTCTTT,CASSPTGGYTEAFF
few,TRBV19,.,TRBJ1-6,TGTGCCAGTAGTTGGGGCTCCTATAATTCACCCCTCCACTTT,CASSWGSYNSPLHF
.,TRBV7-3,TRBD2,TRBJ2-4,TGTGCCAGCAGCCGGACTAGCAGAAACATTCAGTACTTC,CASSRTSRNIQYF
.,TRBV15,.,TRBJ2-5,TGTGCCACCAACAAGGTCAGGGAGGAGACCCAGTACTTC,CATNKVREETQYF
.,TRBV5-1,TRBD2,TRBJ2-3,TGCGCCAGCAGCGAAGGAACCCTAGCGGGGGGGCTTCGGACAGATACGCAGTATTTT,CASSEGTLAGGLRTDTQYF
.,TRBV6-5,.,TRBJ2-2,TGTGCCAGCAGTCAACACAGACAGTCCGTCGGGGAGCTGTTTTTT,CASSQHRQSVGELFF
.,TRBV12-3/TRBV12-4,.,TRBJ1-2,TGTGCCAGCAGTTTCGGGAACTATGGCTACACCTTC,CASSFGNYGYTF
.,TRBV7-9,.,TRBJ1-3,TGTGCCAGCCGCGACGGGTATCGTTCTGGAAACACCATATATTTT,CASRDGYRSGNTIYF
.,TRBV27,TRBD2,TRBJ2-1,TGTGCCAGCACCAACGGGGGGTACTCCTACAATGAGCAGTTCTTC,CASTNGGYSYNEQFF
.,TRBV9,.,TRBJ1-5,TGTGCCAGCAGCGCCTCACAGGTCAATCAGCCCCAGCATTTT,CASSASQVNQPQHF
few,TRBV27,.,TRBJ1-4,TGTGCCAGCAGGGGGGGGGTGGATGAAAAACTGTTTTTT,CASRGGVDEKLFF
.,TRBV19,.,TRBJ1-5,TGTGCCAGTAGTATCGAGGGGTCTTCGGGAACTGGGGGCAATCAGCCCCAGCATTTT,CASSIEGSSGTGGNQPQHF
.,TRBV6-7,TRBD2,TRBJ2-1,TGTGCCAGCAGGGGACTAGCGAGTAGCTCCTACAATGAGCAGTTCTTC,CASRGLASSSYNEQFF
few,TRBV12-3/TRBV12-4,TRBD2,TRBJ2-7,TGTGCCAGCAGTTATGGACTAGCCTACGAGCAGTACTTC,CASSYGLAYEQYF
.,TRBV15,.,TRBJ1-5,TGTGCCACCAGCAGACAACTAGTATTGCCCCAGCATTTT,CATSRQLVLPQHF
.,TRBV4-2,.,TRBJ1-1,TGTGCCAGCAGCCAAGATCGGGGGAACACTGAAGCTTTCTTT,CASSQDRGNTEAFF
once,TRBV10-3,.,TRBJ2-7,TGTGCCATCAGGTCTCAGGACTACGAGCAGTACTTC,CAIRSQDYEQYF
few,TRBV13,.,TRBJ2-5,TGTGCCAGCAGCTTAGGCGGTAGATCAGAGACCCAGTACTTC,CASSLGGRSETQYF
.,TRBV7-6,.,TRBJ2-5,TGTGCCAGCAGCTCACCCCTGGGCAGGGCTACGGGAGAGACCCAGTACTTC,CASSSPLGRATGETQYF
.,TRBV4-1,TRBD2,TRBJ2-2,TGCGCCAGCAGCCAAGACGCGACTAGCTTTTTCCGGGAGCTGTTTTTT,CASSQDATSFFRELFF
.,TRBV12-3/TRBV12-4,.,TRBJ1-2,TGTGCCAGCAGCCGTGGATCCTGGGGCTACACCTTC,CASSRGSWGYTF